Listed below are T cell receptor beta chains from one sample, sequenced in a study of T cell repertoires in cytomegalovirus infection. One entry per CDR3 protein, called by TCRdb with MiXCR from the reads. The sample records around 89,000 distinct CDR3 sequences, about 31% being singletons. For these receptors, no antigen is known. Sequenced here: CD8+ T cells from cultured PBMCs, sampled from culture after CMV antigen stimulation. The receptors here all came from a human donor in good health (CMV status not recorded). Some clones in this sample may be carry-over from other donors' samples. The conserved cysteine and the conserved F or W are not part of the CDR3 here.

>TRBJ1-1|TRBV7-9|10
ASRNQNTEAF
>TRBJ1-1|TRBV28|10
ASNRVDTEAF
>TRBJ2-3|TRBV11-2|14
ASSLQAGPSTDTQY
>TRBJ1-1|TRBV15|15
ATSPGAARFGYIEAF
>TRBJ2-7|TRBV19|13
ASSISGGDFYEQY
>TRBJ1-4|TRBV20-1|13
SAPDRTETNEKLF
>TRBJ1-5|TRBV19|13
ASSVDGNSNQPQH
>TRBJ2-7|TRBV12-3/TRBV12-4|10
ASSPTAYEQY
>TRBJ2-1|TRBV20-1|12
SADPLAGVREQF
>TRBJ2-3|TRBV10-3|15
AISEVSAGGFTDTQY
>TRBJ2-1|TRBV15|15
ATSSDYLVRPYNEQF
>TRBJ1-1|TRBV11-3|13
ASSLGTGANTEAF
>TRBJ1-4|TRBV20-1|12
SARERRVNEKLF
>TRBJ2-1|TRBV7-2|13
ASSPTSGGRNEQF
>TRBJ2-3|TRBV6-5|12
ASSYSAGSDTQY
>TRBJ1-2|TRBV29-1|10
SVEGPFYGYT
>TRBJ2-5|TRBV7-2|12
ASSLRGVQETQY